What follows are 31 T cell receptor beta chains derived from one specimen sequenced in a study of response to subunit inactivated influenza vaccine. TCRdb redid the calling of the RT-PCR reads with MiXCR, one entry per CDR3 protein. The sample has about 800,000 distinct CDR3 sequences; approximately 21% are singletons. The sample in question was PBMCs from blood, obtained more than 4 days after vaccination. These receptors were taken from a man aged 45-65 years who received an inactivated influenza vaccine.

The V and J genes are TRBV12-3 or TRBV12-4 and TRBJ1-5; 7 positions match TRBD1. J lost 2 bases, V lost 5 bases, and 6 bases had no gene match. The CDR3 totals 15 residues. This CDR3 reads CASSVQGRGNQPQHF. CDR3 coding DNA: TGTGCCAGCAGTGTACAGGGGCGCGGCAATCAGCCCCAGCATTTT.

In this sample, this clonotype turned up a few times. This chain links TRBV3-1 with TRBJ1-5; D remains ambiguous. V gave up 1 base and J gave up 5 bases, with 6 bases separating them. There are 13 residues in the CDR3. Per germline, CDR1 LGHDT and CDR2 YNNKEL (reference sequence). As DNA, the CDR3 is TGTGCCAGCAGCCAAGGGGTCGATCAGCCCCAGCATTTT. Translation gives CASSQGVDQPQHF.

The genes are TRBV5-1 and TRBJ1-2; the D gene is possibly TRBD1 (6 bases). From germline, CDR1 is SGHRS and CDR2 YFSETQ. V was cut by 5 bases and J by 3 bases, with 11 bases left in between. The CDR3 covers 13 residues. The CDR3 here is CASRDTGYYGYTF. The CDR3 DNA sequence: TGCGCCAGCAGAGACACAGGGTACTATGGCTACACCTTC.

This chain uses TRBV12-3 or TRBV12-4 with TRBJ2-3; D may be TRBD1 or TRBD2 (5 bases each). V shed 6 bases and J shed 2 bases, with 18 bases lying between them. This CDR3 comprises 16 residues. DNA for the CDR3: TGTGCCAGCAGCCTACACCCCGGGACGTTCACAGATACGCAGTATTTT. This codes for CASSLHPGTFTDTQYF.

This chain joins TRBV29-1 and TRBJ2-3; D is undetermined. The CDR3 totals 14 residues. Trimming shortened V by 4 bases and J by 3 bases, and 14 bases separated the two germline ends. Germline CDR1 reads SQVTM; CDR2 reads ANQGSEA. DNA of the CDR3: TGCAGCGTTGTAGGTGGGGTCGGAACAGATACGCAGTATTTT. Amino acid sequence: CSVVGGVGTDTQYF.

CDR3 region: CASSLARAVTDTQYF. Here the CDR3 DNA reads TGTGCCAGCAGCTTGGCCAGGGCTGTCACAGATACGCAGTATTTT. This chain links TRBV5-4 with TRBJ2-3; the D gene is possibly TRBD1 (5 bases). V was shortened by 0 bases and J by 2 bases, with 10 bases between the two germline ends. The germline CDR1 and CDR2 sequences are SGHNT and YYREEE (reference sequence). This CDR3 contains 15 residues.

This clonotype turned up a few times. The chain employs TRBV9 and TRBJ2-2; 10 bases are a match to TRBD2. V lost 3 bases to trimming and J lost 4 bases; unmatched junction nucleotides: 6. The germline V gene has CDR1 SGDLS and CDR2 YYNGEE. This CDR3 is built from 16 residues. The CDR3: CASSDLAGEGTGELFF. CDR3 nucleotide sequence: TGTGCCAGCAGCGACCTAGCGGGAGAGGGCACCGGGGAGCTGTTTTTT. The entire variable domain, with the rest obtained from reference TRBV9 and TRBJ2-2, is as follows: DSGVTQTPKHLITATGQRVTLRCSPRSGDLSVYWYQQSLDQGLQFLIQYYNGEERAKGNILERFSAQQFPDLHSELNLSSLELGDSALYFCASSDLAGEGTGELFFGEGSRLTVL.

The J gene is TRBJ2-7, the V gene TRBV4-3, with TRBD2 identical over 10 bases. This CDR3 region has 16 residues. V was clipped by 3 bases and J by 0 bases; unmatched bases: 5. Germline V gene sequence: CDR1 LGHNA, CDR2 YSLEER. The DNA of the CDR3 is TGCGCCAGCAGCCACGTGACTAGCGGGCCCTCCTACGAGCAGTACTTC. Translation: CASSHVTSGPSYEQYF.

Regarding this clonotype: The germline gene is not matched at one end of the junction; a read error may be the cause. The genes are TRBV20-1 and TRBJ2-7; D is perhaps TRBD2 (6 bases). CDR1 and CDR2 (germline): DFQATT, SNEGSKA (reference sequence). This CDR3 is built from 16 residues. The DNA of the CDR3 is TGCTGTGCTAGGTCGGTAGCGGAACCCCGCGCCTACGAGCAGTACTTC. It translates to CCARSVAEPRAYEQYF.

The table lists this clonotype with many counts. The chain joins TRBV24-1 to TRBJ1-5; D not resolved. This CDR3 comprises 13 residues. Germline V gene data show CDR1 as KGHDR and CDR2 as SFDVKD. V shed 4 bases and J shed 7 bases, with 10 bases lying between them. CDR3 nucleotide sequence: TGTGCCACCAGTGAAACTACAAAGCAGCCCCAGCATTTT. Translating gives CATSETTKQPQHF.

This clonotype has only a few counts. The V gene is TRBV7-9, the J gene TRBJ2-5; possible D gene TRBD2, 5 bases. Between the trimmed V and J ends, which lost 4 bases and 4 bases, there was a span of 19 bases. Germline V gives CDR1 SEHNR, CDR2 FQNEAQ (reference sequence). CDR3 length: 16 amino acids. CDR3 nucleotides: TGTGCCAGCAGCTCCCGCGTAGCGACTTCTGGAGAGACCCAGTACTTC. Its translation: CASSSRVATSGETQYF.

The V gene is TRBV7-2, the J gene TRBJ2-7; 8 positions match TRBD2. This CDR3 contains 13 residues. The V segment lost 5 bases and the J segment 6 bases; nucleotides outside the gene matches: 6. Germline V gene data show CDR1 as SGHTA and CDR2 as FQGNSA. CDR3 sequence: CASSHSSGIEQYF. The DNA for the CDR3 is TGTGCCAGCAGCCACAGTAGCGGGATCGAGCAGTACTTC.

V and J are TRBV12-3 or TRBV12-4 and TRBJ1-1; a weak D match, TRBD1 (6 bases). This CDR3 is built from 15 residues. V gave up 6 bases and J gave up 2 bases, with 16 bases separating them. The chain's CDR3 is CASSPGAGANTEAFF. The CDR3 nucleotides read TGTGCCAGCAGCCCCGGGGCGGGGGCTAACACTGAAGCTTTCTTT.

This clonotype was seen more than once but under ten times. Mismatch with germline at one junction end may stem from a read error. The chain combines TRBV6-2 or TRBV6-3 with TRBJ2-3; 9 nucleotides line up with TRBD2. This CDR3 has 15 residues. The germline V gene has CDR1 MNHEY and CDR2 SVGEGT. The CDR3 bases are TGTGCCAGCAGTTATGCGGGGGGGCACGTCGATACGCAGGATTTT. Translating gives CASSYAGGHVDTQDF.

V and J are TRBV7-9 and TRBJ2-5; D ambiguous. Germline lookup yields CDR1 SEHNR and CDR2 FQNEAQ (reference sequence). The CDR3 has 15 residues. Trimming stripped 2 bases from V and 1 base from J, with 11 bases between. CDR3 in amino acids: CASSLRSAVQETQYF. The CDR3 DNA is TGTGCCAGCAGCTTACGTTCAGCCGTCCAAGAGACCCAGTACTTC.

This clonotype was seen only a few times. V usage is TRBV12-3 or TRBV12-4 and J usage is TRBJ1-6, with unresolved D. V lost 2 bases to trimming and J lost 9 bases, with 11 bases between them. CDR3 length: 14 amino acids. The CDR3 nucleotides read TGTGCCAGCAGTTTATCACCTACCCCTTCACCCCTCCACTTT. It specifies CASSLSPTPSPLHF.

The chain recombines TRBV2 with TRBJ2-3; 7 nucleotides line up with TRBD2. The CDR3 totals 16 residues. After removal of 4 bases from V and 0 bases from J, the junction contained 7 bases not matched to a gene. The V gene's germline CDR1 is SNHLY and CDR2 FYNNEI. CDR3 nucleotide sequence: TGTGCCAGCAGTGTTTTTCTAGCGGAGAGCACAGATACGCAGTATTTT. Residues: CASSVFLAESTDTQYF. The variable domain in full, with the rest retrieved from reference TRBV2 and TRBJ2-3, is EPEVTQTPSHQVTQMGQEVILRCVPISNHLYFYWYRQILGQKVEFLVSFYNNEISEKSEIFDDQFSVERPDGSNFTLKIRSTKLEDSAMYFCASSVFLAESTDTQYFGPGTRLTVL.

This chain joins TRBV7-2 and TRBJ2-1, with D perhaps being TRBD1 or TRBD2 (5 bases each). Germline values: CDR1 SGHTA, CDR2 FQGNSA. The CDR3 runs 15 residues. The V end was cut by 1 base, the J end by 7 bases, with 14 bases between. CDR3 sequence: CASSLGSGAQNEQFF. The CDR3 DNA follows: TGTGCCAGCAGCTTAGGGTCCGGGGCCCAAAATGAGCAGTTCTTC.

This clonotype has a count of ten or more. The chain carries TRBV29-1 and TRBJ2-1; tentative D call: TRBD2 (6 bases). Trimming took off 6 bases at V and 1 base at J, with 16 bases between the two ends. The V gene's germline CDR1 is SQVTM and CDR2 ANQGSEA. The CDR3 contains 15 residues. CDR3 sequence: CSVVRLADSYNEQFF. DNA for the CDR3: TGCAGCGTCGTGAGATTAGCGGATTCCTACAATGAGCAGTTCTTC.

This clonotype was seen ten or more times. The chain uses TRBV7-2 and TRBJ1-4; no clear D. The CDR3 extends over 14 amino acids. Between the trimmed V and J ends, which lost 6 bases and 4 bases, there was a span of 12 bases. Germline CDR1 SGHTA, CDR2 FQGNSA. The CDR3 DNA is TGTGCCAGCAGTGGTGGGCAGTTTAATGAAAAACTGTTTTTT. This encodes CASSGGQFNEKLFF.

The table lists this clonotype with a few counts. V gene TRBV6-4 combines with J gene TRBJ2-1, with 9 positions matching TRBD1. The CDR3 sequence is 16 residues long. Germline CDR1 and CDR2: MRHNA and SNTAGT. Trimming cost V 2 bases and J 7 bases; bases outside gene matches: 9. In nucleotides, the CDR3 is TGTGCCAGCAGTGACACTTACCGGGACAGGGATAATGAGCAGTTCTTC. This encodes CASSDTYRDRDNEQFF.

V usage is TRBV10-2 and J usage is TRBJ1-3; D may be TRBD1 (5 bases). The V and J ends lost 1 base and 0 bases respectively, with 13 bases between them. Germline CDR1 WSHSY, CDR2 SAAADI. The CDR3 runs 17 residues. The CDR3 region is CASSEYRTHVSGNTIYF. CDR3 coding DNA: TGCGCCAGCAGTGAGTACCGGACACACGTCTCTGGAAACACCATATATTTT.

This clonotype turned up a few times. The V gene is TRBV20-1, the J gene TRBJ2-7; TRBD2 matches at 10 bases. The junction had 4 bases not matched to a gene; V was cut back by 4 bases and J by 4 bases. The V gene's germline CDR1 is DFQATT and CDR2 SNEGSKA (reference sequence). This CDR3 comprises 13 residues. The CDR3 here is CSATSGRSYEQYF. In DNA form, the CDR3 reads TGCAGTGCTACTAGCGGGAGATCTTACGAGCAGTACTTC.

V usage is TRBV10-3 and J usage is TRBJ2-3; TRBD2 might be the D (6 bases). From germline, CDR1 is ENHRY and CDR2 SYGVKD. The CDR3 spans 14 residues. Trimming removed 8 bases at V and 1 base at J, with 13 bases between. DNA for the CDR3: TGTGCCATCTCTAGCGTAGCTGGCACAGATACGCAGTATTTT. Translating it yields CAISSVAGTDTQYF.

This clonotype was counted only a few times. The CDR3 sequence is CSATRLNEQFF. The CDR3, as DNA: TGCAGTGCCACCCGGCTAAATGAGCAGTTCTTC. This chain joins TRBV20-1 and TRBJ2-1; no firm D call. CDR1 and CDR2 (germline): DFQATT, SNEGSKA (reference sequence). This CDR3 comprises 11 residues. V lost 6 bases, J lost 7 bases, and 10 bases lay in between.

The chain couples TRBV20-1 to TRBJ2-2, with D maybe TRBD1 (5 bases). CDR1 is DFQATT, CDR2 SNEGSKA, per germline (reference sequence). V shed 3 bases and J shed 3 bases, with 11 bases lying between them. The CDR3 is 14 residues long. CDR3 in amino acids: CSASQGDYTGELFF. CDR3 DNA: TGCAGTGCTAGCCAGGGTGACTACACCGGGGAGCTGTTTTTT.

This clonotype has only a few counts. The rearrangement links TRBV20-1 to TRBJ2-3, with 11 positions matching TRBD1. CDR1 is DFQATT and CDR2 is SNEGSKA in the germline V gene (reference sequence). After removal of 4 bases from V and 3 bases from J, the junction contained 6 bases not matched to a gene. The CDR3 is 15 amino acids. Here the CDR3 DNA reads TGCAGTGCTACCCGGACAGGGGGCGCAACAGATACGCAGTATTTT. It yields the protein CSATRTGGATDTQYF.

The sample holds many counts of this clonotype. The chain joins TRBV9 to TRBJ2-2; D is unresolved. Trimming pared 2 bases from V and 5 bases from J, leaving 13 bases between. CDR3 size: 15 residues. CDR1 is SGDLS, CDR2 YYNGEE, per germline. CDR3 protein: CASSVALTSTGELFF. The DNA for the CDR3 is TGTGCCAGCAGCGTGGCCCTTACTTCGACCGGGGAGCTGTTTTTT.

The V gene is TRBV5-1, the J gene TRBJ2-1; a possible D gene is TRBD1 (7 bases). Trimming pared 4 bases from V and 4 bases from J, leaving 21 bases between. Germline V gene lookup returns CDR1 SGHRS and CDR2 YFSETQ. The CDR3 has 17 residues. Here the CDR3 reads CASSATPAGGLYNEQFF. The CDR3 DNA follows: TGCGCCAGCAGCGCTACCCCGGCAGGGGGACTTTACAATGAGCAGTTCTTC. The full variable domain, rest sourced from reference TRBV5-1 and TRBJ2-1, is KAGVTQTPRYLIKTRGQQVTLSCSPISGHRSVSWYQQTPGQGLQFLFEYFSETQRNKGNFPGRFSGRQFSNSRSEMNVSTLELGDSALYLCASSATPAGGLYNEQFFGPGTRLTVL.

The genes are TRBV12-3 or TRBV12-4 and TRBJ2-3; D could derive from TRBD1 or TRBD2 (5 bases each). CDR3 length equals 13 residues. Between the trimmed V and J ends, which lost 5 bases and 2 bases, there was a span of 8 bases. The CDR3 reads CASSRGLTDTQYF. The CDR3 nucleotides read TGTGCCAGCAGTCGGGGCCTCACAGATACGCAGTATTTT.

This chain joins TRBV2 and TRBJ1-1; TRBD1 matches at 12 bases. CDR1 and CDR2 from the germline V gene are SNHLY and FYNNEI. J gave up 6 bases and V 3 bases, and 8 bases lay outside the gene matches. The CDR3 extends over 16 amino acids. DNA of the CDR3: TGTGCCAGCAGTGAGGGGACAGGGGGCAAGAGAGCTGAAGCTTTCTTT. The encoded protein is CASSEGTGGKRAEAFF.